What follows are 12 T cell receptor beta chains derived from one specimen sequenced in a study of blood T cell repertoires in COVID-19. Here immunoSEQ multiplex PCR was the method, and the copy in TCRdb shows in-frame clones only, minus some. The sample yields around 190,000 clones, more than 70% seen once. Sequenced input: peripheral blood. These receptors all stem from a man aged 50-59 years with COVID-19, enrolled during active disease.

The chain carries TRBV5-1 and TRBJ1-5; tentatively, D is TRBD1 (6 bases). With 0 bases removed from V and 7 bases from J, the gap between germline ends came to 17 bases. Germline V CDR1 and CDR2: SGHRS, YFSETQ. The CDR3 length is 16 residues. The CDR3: CASSLGGGGPGQPQHF. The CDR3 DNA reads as TGCGCCAGCAGCTTGGGCGGGGGGGGCCCTGGACAGCCCCAGCATTTT.

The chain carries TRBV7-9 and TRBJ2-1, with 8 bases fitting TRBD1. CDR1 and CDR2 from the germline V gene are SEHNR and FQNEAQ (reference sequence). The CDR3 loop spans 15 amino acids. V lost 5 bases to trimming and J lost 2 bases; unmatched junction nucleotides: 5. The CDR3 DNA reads TGTGCCAGCAGCCCCGCAGGGGGCCCCTACAATGAGCAGTTCTTC. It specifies CASSPAGGPYNEQFF.

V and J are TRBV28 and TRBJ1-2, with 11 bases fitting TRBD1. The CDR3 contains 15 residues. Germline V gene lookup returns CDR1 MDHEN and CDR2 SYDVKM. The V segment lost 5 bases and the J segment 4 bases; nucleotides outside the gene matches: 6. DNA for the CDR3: TGTGCCAGCAGTCCTGGACAGGGGGCAATCTATGGCTACACCTTC. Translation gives CASSPGQGAIYGYTF.

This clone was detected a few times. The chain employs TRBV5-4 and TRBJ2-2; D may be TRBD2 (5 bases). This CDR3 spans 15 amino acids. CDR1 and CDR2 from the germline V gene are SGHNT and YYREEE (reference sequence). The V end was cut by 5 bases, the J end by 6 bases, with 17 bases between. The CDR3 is CASSPLVGSSGELFF. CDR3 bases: TGTGCCAGCAGTCCGTTAGTGGGGAGCTCCGGGGAGCTGTTTTTT.

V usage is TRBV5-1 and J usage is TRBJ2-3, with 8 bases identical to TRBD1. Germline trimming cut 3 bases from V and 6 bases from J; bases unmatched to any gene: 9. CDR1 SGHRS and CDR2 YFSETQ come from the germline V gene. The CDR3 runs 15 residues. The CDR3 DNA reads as TGCGCCAGCAGCTCGGACAGGGCGGCAGGGGATACGCAGTATTTT. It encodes CASSSDRAAGDTQYF.

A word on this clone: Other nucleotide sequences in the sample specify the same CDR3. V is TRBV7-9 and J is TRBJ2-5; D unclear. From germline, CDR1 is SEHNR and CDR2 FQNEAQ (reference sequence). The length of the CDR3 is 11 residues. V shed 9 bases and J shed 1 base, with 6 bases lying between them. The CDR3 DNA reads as TGTGCCAGTTCTAGCCAAGAGACCCAGTACTTC. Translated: CASSSQETQYF.

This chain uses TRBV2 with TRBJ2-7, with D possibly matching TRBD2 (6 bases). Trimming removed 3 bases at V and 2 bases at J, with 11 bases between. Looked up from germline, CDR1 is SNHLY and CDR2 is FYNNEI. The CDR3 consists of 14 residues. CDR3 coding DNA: TGTGCCAGCAGTGAGGCGGGATGGGCCTACGAGCAGTACTTC. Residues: CASSEAGWAYEQYF.

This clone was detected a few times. The chain's CDR3 is CASSHLAGQGFTDTQYF. The CDR3 nucleotides read TGTGCCAGCAGCCACCTGGCGGGACAGGGATTCACAGATACGCAGTATTTT. The V gene is TRBV7-9, the J gene TRBJ2-3; 9 bases are shared with TRBD1. The CDR3 length is 17 residues. V gave up 5 bases and J gave up 2 bases; unmatched junction bases: 11. CDR1 and CDR2 from the germline V gene are SEHNR and FQNEAQ (reference sequence).

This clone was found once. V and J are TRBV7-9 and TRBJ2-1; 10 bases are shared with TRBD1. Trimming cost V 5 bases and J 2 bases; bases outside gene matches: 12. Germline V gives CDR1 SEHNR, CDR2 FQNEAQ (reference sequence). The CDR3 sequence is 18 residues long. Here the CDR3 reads CASSLMGTGVGTYNEQFF. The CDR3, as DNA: TGTGCCAGCAGCCTCATGGGGACAGGGGTAGGCACCTACAATGAGCAGTTCTTC.

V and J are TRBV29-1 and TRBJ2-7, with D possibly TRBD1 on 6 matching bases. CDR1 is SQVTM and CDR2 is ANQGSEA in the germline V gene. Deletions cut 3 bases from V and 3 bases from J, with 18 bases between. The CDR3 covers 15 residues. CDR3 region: CSVEARGALLYEQYF. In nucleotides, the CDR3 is TGCAGCGTTGAGGCCAGGGGTGCCCTTCTCTACGAGCAGTACTTC.

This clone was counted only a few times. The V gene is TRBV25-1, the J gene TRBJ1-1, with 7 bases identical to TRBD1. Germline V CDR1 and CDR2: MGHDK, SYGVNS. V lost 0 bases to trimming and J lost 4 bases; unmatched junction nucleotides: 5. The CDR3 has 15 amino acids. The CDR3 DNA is TGTGCCAGCAGTGAATACGAGGGGGCGGTCACTGAAGCTTTCTTT. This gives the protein CASSEYEGAVTEAFF.

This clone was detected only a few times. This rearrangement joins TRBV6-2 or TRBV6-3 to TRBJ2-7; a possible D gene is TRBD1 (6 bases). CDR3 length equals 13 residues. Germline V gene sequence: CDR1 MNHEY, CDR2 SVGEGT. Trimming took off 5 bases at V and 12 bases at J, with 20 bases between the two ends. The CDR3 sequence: CASSPRTVYEGYF. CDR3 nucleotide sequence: TGTGCCAGCAGTCCAAGGACAGTTTACGAGGGGTACTTC.